Shown below are 20 T cell receptor beta chains from a single sample sequenced in a study of blood T cell repertoires in COVID-19 (dated by TCRdb to between 2020 and 2021). Libraries came from the immunoSEQ multiplex PCR assay. The table was pulled from immuneACCESS by TCRdb, which kept in-frame rearrangements only. Such tables lose some clones; where checked, under half of the loss comes from unresolved V genes, and the rest has no known cause. The sample table shows 99,000 or so clones, and 75% to 90% are seen once. Clones ranked in the top ten supply approximately 15% of the sample. Sequenced: peripheral blood. The receptor set was obtained from a man aged 45-65 years with acute or convalescent COVID-19.

The chain combines TRBV2 with TRBJ2-2; the D is unclear. This CDR3 is 12 amino acids long. Germline-derived CDR1 and CDR2 are SNHLY and FYNNEI. V was shortened by 4 bases and J by 7 bases, with 7 bases between the two germline ends. In DNA, the CDR3 is TGTGCCAGCAGTGTGTACGGCGGGGAGCTGTTTTTT. It translates to CASSVYGGELFF.

The chain uses TRBV19 and TRBJ2-3, with 9 bases fitting TRBD2. The CDR3 covers 16 residues. Germline V gene lookup returns CDR1 LNHDA and CDR2 SQIVND (reference sequence). V lost 3 bases and J lost 4; bases outside the gene matches: 8. The CDR3 is CASSILAGGRADTQYF. For the CDR3, the DNA is TGTGCCAGTAGTATCCTCGCGGGAGGGAGGGCAGATACGCAGTATTTT. The full variable domain, rest sourced from reference TRBV19 and TRBJ2-3, is DGGITQSPKYLFRKEGQNVTLSCEQNLNHDAMYWYRQDPGQGLRLIYYSQIVNDFQKGDIAEGYSVSREKKESFPLTVTSAQKNPTAFYLCASSILAGGRADTQYFGPGTRLTVL.

The gene calls are TRBV30 and TRBJ2-5, with D perhaps TRBD2 (6 bases). Germline V gene data show CDR1 as GTSNPN and CDR2 as SVGIG (reference sequence). This CDR3 has 14 residues. V lost 1 base to trimming and J lost 2 bases, with 11 bases between them. The CDR3 here is CAWSAAGLQETQYF. Here the CDR3 DNA reads TGTGCCTGGAGTGCCGCGGGACTGCAAGAGACCCAGTACTTC.

This sequence joins TRBV21-1 and TRBJ2-3; the table's D call of TRBD1 was not tested on the DNA. TRBV21-1 is labeled a pseudogene. The CDR3 loop spans 12 amino acids. This CDR3 is CASSKAGQGTYF. CDR3 in DNA: TGTGCCAGCAGCAAAGCGGGACAGGGAACCTATTTT.

Here the CDR3 DNA reads TGTGCCAGCAGCAGAGGGACAGGCGGAACCTATAATTCACCCCTCCACTTT. Translation gives CASSRGTGGTYNSPLHF. The gene calls are TRBV11-3 and TRBJ1-6, with TRBD1 identical over 8 bases. The CDR3 loop spans 17 amino acids. The germline gives CDR1 SGHNT, CDR2 YENEEA. The V segment lost 5 bases and the J segment 2 bases; nucleotides outside the gene matches: 8.

The J gene is TRBJ1-2, the V gene TRBV24-1; TRBD1 is a possible D gene (5 bases). This CDR3 is 14 amino acids long. The V gene lost 1 base and the J gene lost 8 bases, with 13 bases spanning the gap. Germline V gives CDR1 KGHDR, CDR2 SFDVKD. CDR3 sequence reads: CATSDLPTGNGYTF. In DNA, the CDR3 is TGTGCCACCAGTGATTTACCAACAGGCAACGGCTACACCTTC.

This sequence joins TRBV9 and TRBJ2-2; possible D gene TRBD2, 5 bases. This CDR3 has 14 residues. Trimming cost V 5 bases and J 0 bases, with 8 bases left between them. Germline CDR1 reads SGDLS; CDR2 reads YYNGEE. CDR3: CASRGSTNTGELFF. The CDR3 DNA reads TGTGCCAGCAGAGGGAGTACGAACACCGGGGAGCTGTTTTTT. The variable domain in full, with the rest retrieved from reference TRBV9 and TRBJ2-2, is DSGVTQTPKHLITATGQRVTLRCSPRSGDLSVYWYQQSLDQGLQFLIQYYNGEERAKGNILERFSAQQFPDLHSELNLSSLELGDSALYFCASRGSTNTGELFFGEGSRLTVL.

A few counts support this clone. The chain uses TRBV30 and TRBJ1-2; 9 nucleotides match TRBD1. The CDR3 runs 14 residues. V lost 1 base, J lost 6 bases, and 6 bases stayed unmatched. In germline, CDR1 is GTSNPN, CDR2 SVGIG (reference sequence). CDR3 amino acids: CAWSGVQGANGYTF. CDR3 in DNA: TGTGCCTGGAGTGGAGTACAGGGGGCGAATGGCTACACCTTC.

V usage is TRBV19 and J usage is TRBJ2-1; 9 bases align to TRBD2. CDR1 LNHDA and CDR2 SQIVND come from the germline V gene (reference sequence). V lost 6 bases and J lost 3; bases outside the gene matches: 6. This CDR3 is 15 amino acids long. The CDR3 nucleotides read TGTGCCAGTAGCCCAAGCGGGAGGAACTACAATGAGCAGTTCTTC. Translation gives CASSPSGRNYNEQFF.

This clone showed up just a few times. J is TRBJ2-7 and V is TRBV3-1 (or the pseudogene TRBV3-2); TRBD2 is a possible D gene (5 bases). V lost 3 bases and J 3 bases, leaving 12 bases between the germline ends. Germline CDR1 and CDR2: LGHDT and YNNKEL (reference sequence). The CDR3 totals 14 residues. The CDR3 sequence: CASSQTTSIYEQYF. The CDR3, as DNA: TGTGCCAGCAGCCAGACTACCTCCATCTACGAGCAGTACTTC.

The CDR3 DNA reads TGTGCCACCAGCAGAGTCCCTAGCGGCACCTACGAGCAGTACTTC. As protein: CATSRVPSGTYEQYF. The J gene is TRBJ2-7, the V gene TRBV15; 7 bases map to TRBD2. The CDR3 runs 15 residues. Trimming removed 1 base from V and 2 bases from J; junction bases left unmatched: 5. CDR1 LNHNV and CDR2 YYDKDF come from the germline V gene (reference sequence).

This clone has just a few counts. The chain links TRBV19 to TRBJ1-6; D gene uncertain. In germline, CDR1 is LNHDA, CDR2 SQIVND (reference sequence). The CDR3 is made up of 16 amino acids. V was trimmed by 4 bases and J by 5 bases, leaving 15 bases between them. The CDR3 DNA reads TGTGCCAGTAGTACCCGCCGGGGAAGGAATAATTCACCCCTCCACTTT. Its translation: CASSTRRGRNNSPLHF.

In this sample, this clone turned up a few times. The rearrangement links TRBV18 to TRBJ1-5; 8 bases fit TRBD1. Germline CDR1 reads KGHSH; CDR2 reads LQKENI. The CDR3 sequence is 16 residues long. Losses at the gene ends were 3 bases for V and 7 bases for J; bases not matched to a gene: 11. Here the CDR3 reads CASSPTRTGPGQPQHF. The CDR3 DNA reads as TGTGCCAGCTCACCTACCCGGACAGGGCCGGGACAGCCCCAGCATTTT.

The V call is TRBV6-5, the J call TRBJ1-1, with D perhaps TRBD1 (5 bases). Germline CDR1 reads MNHEY; CDR2 reads SVGAGI. Deletions cut 6 bases from V and 1 base from J, with 9 bases between. The CDR3 loop spans 13 amino acids. CDR3 sequence (DNA): TGTGCCAGCAGCGTGCAGGGGAACACTGAAGCTTTCTTT. This codes for CASSVQGNTEAFF.

This clone was seen only a few times. The rearrangement joins TRBV12-5 to TRBJ2-3, with D possibly TRBD1 on 6 matching bases. The CDR3 has 14 residues. The germline gives CDR1 LGHNT, CDR2 FRNRAP. V gave up 8 bases and J gave up 2 bases, with 14 bases separating them. The CDR3 spells CASSPGVVTDTQYF. CDR3 coding DNA: TGTGCTAGTTCACCAGGGGTTGTCACAGATACGCAGTATTTT.

V usage is TRBV11-3 and J usage is TRBJ2-2; 7 positions match TRBD1. The CDR3 consists of 15 residues. Germline V gene data show CDR1 as SGHNT and CDR2 as YENEEA. The J segment lost 6 bases and the V segment lost 5 bases, leaving 9 bases of the junction unmatched. CDR3 protein: CASSPRTGLAGELFF. The CDR3 DNA sequence: TGTGCCAGCAGCCCACGGACAGGCTTGGCCGGGGAGCTGTTTTTT.

The CDR3 is CATSASGQGNIQYF. The CDR3 DNA is TGTGCCACCAGTGCATCGGGACAGGGGAACATTCAGTACTTC. V is TRBV24-1 and J is TRBJ2-4, with TRBD1 matching over 10 bases. Germline assignment: CDR1 KGHDR and CDR2 SFDVKD. With 5 bases clipped from V and 7 bases from J, the junction kept 4 bases outside the gene matches. This CDR3 spans 14 amino acids.

The chain is built from TRBV6-5 and TRBJ2-5; no firm D call. Between the trimmed V and J ends, which lost 0 bases and 8 bases, there was a span of 13 bases. CDR1 and CDR2 from the germline V gene are MNHEY and SVGAGI. The CDR3 consists of 14 residues. The CDR3: CASSYSSSASTQYF. The CDR3 nucleotides read TGTGCCAGCAGTTACTCTAGTTCAGCGTCTACCCAGTACTTC.

This rearrangement joins TRBV6-1 to TRBJ1-2, with no clear D. There are 14 residues in the CDR3. V lost 2 bases and J lost 4, with 11 bases in between. Germline CDR1 and CDR2: MNHNS and SASEGT. CDR3 DNA: TGTGCCAGCAGTGAAACCGCAGGATTCTATGGCTACACCTTC. Its translation: CASSETAGFYGYTF.

J is TRBJ1-1 and V is TRBV29-1; D gene ambiguous. With 3 bases removed from V and 5 bases from J, the gap between germline ends came to 13 bases. From germline, CDR1 is SQVTM and CDR2 ANQGSEA. The CDR3 length is 13 residues. In nucleotides, the CDR3 is TGCAGCGTTGATAGGTCGGGGTGGACTGAAGCTTTCTTT. It encodes CSVDRSGWTEAFF.